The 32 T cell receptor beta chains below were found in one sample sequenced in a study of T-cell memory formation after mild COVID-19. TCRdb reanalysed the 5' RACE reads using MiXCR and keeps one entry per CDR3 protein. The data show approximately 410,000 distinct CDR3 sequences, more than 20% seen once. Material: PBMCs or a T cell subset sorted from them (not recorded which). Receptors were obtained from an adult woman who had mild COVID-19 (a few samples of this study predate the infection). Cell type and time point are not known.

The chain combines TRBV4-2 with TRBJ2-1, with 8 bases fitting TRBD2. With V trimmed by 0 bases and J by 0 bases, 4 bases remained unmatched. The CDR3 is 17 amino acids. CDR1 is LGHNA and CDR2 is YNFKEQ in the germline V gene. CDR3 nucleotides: TGTGCCAGCAGCCAAGATTGGACTAGCCGCTCCTACAATGAGCAGTTCTTC. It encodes CASSQDWTSRSYNEQFF.

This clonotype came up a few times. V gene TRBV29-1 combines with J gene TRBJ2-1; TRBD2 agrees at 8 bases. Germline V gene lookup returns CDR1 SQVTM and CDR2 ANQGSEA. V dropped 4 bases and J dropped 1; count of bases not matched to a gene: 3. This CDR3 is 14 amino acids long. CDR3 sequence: CSVAASGSYNEQFF. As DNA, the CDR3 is TGCAGCGTTGCGGCTAGCGGGTCCTACAATGAGCAGTTCTTC.

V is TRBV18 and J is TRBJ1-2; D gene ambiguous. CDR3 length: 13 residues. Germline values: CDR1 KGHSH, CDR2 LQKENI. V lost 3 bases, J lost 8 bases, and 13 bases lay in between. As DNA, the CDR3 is TGTGCCAGCTCACCTACGGCAGGTCACGGCTACACCTTC. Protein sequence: CASSPTAGHGYTF.

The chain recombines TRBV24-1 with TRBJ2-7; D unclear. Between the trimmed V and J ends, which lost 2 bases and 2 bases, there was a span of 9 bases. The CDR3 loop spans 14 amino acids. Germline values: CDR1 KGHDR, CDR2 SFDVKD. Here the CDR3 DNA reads TGTGCCACCAGTGATTCCGCAAACGCCTACGAGCAGTACTTC. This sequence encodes CATSDSANAYEQYF.

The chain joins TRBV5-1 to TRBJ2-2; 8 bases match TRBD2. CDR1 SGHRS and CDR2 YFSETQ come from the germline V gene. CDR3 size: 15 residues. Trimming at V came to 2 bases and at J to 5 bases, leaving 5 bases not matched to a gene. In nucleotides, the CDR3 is TGCGCCAGCAGCTTAGCGGGAGTGCAAACCGGGGAGCTGTTTTTT. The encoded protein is CASSLAGVQTGELFF.

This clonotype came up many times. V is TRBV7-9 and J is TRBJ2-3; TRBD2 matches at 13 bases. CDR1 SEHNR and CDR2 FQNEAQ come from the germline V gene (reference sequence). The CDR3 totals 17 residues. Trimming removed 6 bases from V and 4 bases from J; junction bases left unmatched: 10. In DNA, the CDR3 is TGTGCCAGCAGTTGCAGAAGACTAGCGGGAGGAGCAGATACGCAGTATTTT. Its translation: CASSCRRLAGGADTQYF.

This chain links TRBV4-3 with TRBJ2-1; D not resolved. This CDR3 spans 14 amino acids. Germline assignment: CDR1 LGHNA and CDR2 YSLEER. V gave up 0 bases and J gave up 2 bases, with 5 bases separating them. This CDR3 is CASSQDTTYNEQFF. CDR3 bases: TGCGCCAGCAGCCAAGATACAACCTACAATGAGCAGTTCTTC.

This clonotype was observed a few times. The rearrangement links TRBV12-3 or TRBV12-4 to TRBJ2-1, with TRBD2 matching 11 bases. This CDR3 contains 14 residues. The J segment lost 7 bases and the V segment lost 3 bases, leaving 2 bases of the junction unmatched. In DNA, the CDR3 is TGTGCCAGCAGTTTCGTAGCGGGAGGGAATGAGCAGTTCTTC. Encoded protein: CASSFVAGGNEQFF.

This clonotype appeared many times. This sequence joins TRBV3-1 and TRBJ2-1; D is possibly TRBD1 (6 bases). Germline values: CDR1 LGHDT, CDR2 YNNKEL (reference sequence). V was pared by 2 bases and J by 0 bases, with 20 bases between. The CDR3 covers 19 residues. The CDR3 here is CASSQYLVRQGSSYNEQFF. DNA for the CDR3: TGTGCCAGCAGCCAATATCTAGTTCGGCAGGGGAGCTCCTACAATGAGCAGTTCTTC.

CDR3 sequence (DNA): TGCAGCGTGACTGGCACGAATGAGCAGTTCTTC. Encoded protein: CSVTGTNEQFF. The rearrangement links TRBV29-1 to TRBJ2-1; D not certain. Germline V gene data show CDR1 as SQVTM and CDR2 as ANQGSEA. This CDR3 comprises 11 residues. Trimming removed 6 bases at V and 7 bases at J, with 10 bases between.

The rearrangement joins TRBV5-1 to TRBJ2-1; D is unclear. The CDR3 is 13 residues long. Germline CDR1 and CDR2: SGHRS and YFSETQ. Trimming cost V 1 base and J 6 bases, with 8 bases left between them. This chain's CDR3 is CASSLKPTNEQFF. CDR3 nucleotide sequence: TGCGCCAGCAGCTTGAAACCGACCAATGAGCAGTTCTTC.

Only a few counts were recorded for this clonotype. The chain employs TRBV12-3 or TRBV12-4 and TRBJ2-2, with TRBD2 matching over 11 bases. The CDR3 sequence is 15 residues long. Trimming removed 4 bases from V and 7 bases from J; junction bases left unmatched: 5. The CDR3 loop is CASSYSGRAHGELFF. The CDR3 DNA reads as TGTGCCAGCAGTTATAGCGGGAGGGCCCACGGGGAGCTGTTTTTT.

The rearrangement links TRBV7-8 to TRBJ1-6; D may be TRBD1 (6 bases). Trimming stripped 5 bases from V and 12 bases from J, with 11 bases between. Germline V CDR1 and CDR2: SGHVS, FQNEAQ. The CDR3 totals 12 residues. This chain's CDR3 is CASSPPRGPLHF. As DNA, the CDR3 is TGTGCCAGCAGCCCACCCAGGGGACCCCTCCACTTT.

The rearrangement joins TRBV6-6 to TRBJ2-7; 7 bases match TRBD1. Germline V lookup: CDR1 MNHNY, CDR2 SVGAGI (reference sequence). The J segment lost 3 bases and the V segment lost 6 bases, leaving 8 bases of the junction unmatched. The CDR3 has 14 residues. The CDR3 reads CASRPSTGVYEQYF. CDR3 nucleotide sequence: TGTGCCAGCAGACCCTCTACAGGGGTCTACGAGCAGTACTTC.

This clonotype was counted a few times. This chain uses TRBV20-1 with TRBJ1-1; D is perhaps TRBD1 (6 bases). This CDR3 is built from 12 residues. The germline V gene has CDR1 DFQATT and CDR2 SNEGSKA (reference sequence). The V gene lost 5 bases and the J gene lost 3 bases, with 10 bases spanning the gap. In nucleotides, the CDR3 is TGCAGTGCTGCCAGGGGTTACACTGAAGCTTTCTTT. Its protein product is CSAARGYTEAFF.

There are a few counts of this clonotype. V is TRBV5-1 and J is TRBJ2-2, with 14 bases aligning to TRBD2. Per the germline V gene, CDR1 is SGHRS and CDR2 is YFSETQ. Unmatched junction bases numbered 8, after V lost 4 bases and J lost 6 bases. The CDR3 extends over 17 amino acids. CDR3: CASSPGTSGRLAGELFF. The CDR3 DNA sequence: TGCGCCAGCAGCCCAGGGACTAGCGGGAGATTGGCCGGGGAGCTGTTTTTT. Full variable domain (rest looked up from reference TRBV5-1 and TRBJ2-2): KAGVTQTPRYLIKTRGQQVTLSCSPISGHRSVSWYQQTPGQGLQFLFEYFSETQRNKGNFPGRFSGRQFSNSRSEMNVSTLELGDSALYLCASSPGTSGRLAGELFFGEGSRLTVL.

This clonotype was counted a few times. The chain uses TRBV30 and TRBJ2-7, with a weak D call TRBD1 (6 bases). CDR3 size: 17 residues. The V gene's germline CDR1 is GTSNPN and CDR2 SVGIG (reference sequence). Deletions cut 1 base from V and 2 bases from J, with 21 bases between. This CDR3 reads CAWSGRGPGDRTYEQYF. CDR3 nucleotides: TGTGCCTGGAGTGGCAGGGGCCCGGGCGACAGGACCTACGAGCAGTACTTC.

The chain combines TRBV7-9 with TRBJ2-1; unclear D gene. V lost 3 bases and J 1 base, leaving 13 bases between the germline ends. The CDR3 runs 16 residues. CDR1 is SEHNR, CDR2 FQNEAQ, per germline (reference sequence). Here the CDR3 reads CASSFGVRVSYNEQFF. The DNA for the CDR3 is TGTGCCAGCAGCTTTGGAGTTCGGGTTTCCTACAATGAGCAGTTCTTC. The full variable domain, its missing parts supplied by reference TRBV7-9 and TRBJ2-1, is DTGVSQNPRHKITKRGQNVTFRCDPISEHNRLYWYRQTLGQGPEFLTYFQNEAQLEKSRLLSDRFSAERPKGSFSTLEIQRTEQGDSAMYLCASSFGVRVSYNEQFFGPGTRLTVL.

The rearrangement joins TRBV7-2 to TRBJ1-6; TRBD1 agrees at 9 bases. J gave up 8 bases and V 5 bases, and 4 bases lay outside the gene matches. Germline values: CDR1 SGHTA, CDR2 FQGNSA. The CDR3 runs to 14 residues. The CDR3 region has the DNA TGTGCCAGCAGCCCACGGACAGGGGATTCACCCCTCCACTTT. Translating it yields CASSPRTGDSPLHF. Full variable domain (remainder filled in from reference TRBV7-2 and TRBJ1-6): GAGVSQSPSNKVTEKGKDVELRCDPISGHTALYWYRQSLGQGLEFLIYFQGNSAPDKSGLPSDRFSAERTGGSVSTLTIQRTQQEDSAVYLCASSPRTGDSPLHFGNGTRLTVT.

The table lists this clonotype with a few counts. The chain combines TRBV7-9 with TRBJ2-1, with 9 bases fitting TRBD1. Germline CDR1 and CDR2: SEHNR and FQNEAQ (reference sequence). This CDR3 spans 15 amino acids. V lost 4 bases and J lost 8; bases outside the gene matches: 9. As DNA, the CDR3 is TGTGCCAGCAGCTCGTCCGGGACAGGGTGGGATGAGCAGTTCTTC. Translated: CASSSSGTGWDEQFF.

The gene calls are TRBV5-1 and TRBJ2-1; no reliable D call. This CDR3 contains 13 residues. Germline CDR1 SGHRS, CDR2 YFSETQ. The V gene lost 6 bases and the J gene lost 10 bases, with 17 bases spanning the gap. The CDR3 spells CASKGDGEVEQFF. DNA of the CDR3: TGCGCCAGCAAGGGCGACGGAGAGGTGGAGCAGTTCTTC.

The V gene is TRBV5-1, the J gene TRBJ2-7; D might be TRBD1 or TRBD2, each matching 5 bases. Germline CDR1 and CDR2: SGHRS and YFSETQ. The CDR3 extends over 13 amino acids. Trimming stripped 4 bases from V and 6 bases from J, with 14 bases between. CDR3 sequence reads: CASSPRGGGEQYF. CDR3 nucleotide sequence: TGCGCCAGCAGCCCCCGGGGTGGGGGCGAGCAGTACTTC.

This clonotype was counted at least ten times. The chain's CDR3 is CASSFGYGYTF. The CDR3 DNA sequence: TGTGCCAGCAGCTTTGGCTATGGCTACACCTTC. The rearrangement links TRBV12-3 or TRBV12-4 to TRBJ1-2; no definite D call. V dropped 6 bases and J dropped 4 bases, with 6 bases sitting between them. This CDR3 region has 11 residues.

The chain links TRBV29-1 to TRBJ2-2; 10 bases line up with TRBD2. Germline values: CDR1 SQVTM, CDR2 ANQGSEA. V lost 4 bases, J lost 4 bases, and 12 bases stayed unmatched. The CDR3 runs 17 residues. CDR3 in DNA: TGCAGCGTTGGGGGACTAGCGACACAAGAAAGCACCGGGGAGCTGTTTTTT. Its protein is CSVGGLATQESTGELFF.

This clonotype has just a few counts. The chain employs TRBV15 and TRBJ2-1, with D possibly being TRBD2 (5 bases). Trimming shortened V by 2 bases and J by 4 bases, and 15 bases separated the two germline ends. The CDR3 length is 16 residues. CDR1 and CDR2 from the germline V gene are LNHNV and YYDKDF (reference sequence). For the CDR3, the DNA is TGTGCCACCAGCAGACGTGGGAGCGGACCGTACAATGAGCAGTTCTTC. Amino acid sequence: CATSRRGSGPYNEQFF.

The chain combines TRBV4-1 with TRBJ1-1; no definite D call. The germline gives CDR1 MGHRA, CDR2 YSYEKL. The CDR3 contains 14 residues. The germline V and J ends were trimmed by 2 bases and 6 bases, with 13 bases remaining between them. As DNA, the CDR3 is TGCGCCAGCAGCCAACCCCGGGAGGCGGCTGAAGCTTTCTTT. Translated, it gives CASSQPREAAEAFF.

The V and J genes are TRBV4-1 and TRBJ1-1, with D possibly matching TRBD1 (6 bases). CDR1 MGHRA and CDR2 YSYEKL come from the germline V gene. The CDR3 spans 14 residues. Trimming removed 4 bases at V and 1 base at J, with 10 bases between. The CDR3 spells CASSRTEWNTEAFF. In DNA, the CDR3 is TGCGCCAGCAGCCGGACAGAATGGAACACTGAAGCTTTCTTT.

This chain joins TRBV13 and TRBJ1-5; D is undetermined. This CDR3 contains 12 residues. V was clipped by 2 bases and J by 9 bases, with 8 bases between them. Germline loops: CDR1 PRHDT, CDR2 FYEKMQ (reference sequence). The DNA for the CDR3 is TGTGCCAGCAGCTTACGGTCTGGGCCCCAGCATTTT. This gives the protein CASSLRSGPQHF.

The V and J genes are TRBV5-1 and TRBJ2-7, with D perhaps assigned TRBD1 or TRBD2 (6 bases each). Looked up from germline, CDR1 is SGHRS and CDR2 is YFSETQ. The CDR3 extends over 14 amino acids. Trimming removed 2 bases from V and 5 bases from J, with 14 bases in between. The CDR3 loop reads CASSLGGTGNEQYF. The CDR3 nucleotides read TGCGCCAGCAGCTTAGGGGGGACTGGGAACGAGCAGTACTTC.

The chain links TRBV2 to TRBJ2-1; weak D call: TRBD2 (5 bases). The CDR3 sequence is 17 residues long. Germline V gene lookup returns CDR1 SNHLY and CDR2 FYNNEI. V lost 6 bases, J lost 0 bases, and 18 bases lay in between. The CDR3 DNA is TGTGCCAGCAGGGAGACGGAGCGGAGCAGCTCCTACAATGAGCAGTTCTTC. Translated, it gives CASRETERSSSYNEQFF.

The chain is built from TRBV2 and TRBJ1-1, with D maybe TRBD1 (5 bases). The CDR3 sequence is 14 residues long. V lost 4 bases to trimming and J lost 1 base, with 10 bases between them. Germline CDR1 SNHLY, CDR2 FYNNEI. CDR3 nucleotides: TGTGCCAGCAGTGGGGGGTATGGGAACACTGAAGCTTTCTTT. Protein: CASSGGYGNTEAFF.

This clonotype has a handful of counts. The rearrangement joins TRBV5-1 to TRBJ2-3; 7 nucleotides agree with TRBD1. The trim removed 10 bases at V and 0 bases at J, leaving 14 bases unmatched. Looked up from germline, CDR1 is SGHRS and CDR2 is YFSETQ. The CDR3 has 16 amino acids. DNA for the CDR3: TGCGCCTCCAAGACGAGGGGGCTGTCTAGCACAGATACGCAGTATTTT. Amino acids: CASKTRGLSSTDTQYF.